Following are 18 T cell receptor beta chains from one sample sequenced in a study of T-cell reconstitution after alpha-beta-depleted transplantation in children. The TCRbeta library incorporated unique molecular identifiers. TCRdb passed the PCR reads through MiXCR, listing each CDR3 protein once. The sample carries about 980,000 distinct CDR3 sequences, roughly 31% recorded once. The source material was PBMCs, mostly from graft donor cells, sampled 360 days after TCRalphabeta/CD19-depleted stem cell transplant. These receptors were taken from a boy younger than two who had a stem cell transplant for SCID, so the T cells may come from the graft donor.

This clonotype turned up a few times. The genes are TRBV4-2 and TRBJ2-1; D could derive from TRBD1 or TRBD2 (5 bases each). The CDR3 length is 19 residues. Trimming left V 0 bases short and J 5 bases short, with 23 bases between. The germline gives CDR1 LGHNA, CDR2 YNFKEQ. This chain's CDR3 is CASSQDLRGGWSAHNEQFF. CDR3 DNA: TGTGCCAGCAGCCAAGATCTCCGTGGGGGTTGGAGCGCCCACAATGAGCAGTTCTTC.

The chain has TRBV9 and TRBJ1-2; 7 positions match TRBD1. Trimming cost V 5 bases and J 6 bases; bases outside gene matches: 7. Germline-derived CDR1 and CDR2 are SGDLS and YYNGEE. The length of the CDR3 is 13 residues. In nucleotides, the CDR3 is TGTGCCAGCAGAAATGACAGGGACCATGGCTACACCTTC. Its translation is CASRNDRDHGYTF.

This clonotype was counted once. The chain recombines TRBV9 with TRBJ2-1; tentatively, D is TRBD2 (6 bases). The germline gives CDR1 SGDLS, CDR2 YYNGEE. Trimming left V 3 bases short and J 0 bases short, with 10 bases between. CDR3 length equals 15 residues. The CDR3 coding sequence is TGTGCCAGCAGCGGACTCGGGAGCTCCTACAATGAGCAGTTCTTC. It codes for CASSGLGSSYNEQFF.

The V and J genes are TRBV10-3 and TRBJ1-2; possibly TRBD1 for D (5 bases). Trimming left V 4 bases short and J 6 bases short, with 9 bases between. CDR1 is ENHRY, CDR2 SYGVKD, per germline. The length of the CDR3 is 12 residues. This CDR3 reads CAISGQGNGYTF. In nucleotides, the CDR3 is TGTGCCATCAGTGGCCAGGGAAATGGCTACACCTTC.

The sample holds one count of this clonotype. The genes are TRBV12-3 or TRBV12-4 and TRBJ2-7; 8 bases map to TRBD2. Losses at the gene ends were 3 bases for V and 4 bases for J; bases not matched to a gene: 8. This CDR3 is 15 amino acids long. The chain's CDR3 is CASSFAGGFDYEQYF. The CDR3 nucleotides read TGTGCCAGCAGTTTCGCGGGAGGTTTCGATTACGAGCAGTACTTC.

CDR3 residues: CASSHRPSGGTGANVLTF. The CDR3 DNA is TGTGCCAGCAGCCATCGCCCATCAGGGGGCACTGGGGCCAACGTCCTGACTTTC. V usage is TRBV4-2 and J usage is TRBJ2-6; 8 bases fit TRBD1. J lost 2 bases, V lost 3 bases, and 9 bases had no gene match. The CDR3 has 18 residues. The germline V gene has CDR1 LGHNA and CDR2 YNFKEQ.

Here the CDR3 reads CSARDPGGPGTEAFF. Here the CDR3 DNA reads TGCAGTGCTAGAGATCCAGGGGGACCGGGCACTGAAGCTTTCTTT. The chain links TRBV20-1 to TRBJ1-1; 7 bases are shared with TRBD1. This CDR3 spans 15 amino acids. V was pared by 0 bases and J by 4 bases, with 8 bases of the junction left unmatched. Germline lookup yields CDR1 DFQATT and CDR2 SNEGSKA (reference sequence).

The chain employs TRBV12-3 or TRBV12-4 and TRBJ2-1; 7 nucleotides line up with TRBD1. The V and J ends lost 6 bases and 2 bases, in that order; junction bases with no gene match: 7. The CDR3 covers 15 residues. This chain's CDR3 is CASRLPGQPYNEQFF. The CDR3 nucleotides read TGTGCCAGCAGGTTGCCGGGACAGCCCTACAATGAGCAGTTCTTC.

As for this clonotype: In this CDR3 the conserved last residue, phenylalanine or tryptophan, is missing, so a read error is likely. The J gene is TRBJ2-7, the V gene TRBV6-2 or TRBV6-3, with 9 bases identical to TRBD1. Germline-derived CDR1 and CDR2 are MNHEY and SVGEGT. There are 15 residues in the CDR3. Trimming took 7 bases from V and 3 from J; bases not matched to a gene: 10. The CDR3 nucleotides read TGTGCCAGCACCCCGAACAGGGGGCAGATCTACGAGCAGTACTGC. Amino acid sequence: CASTPNRGQIYEQYC.

This clonotype occurred a few times. V and J are TRBV20-1 and TRBJ1-4, with unresolved D. Trimming stripped 2 bases from V and 0 bases from J, with 7 bases between. The CDR3 has 14 amino acids. Germline V gene data show CDR1 as DFQATT and CDR2 as SNEGSKA (reference sequence). The CDR3 DNA reads as TGCAGTGCTAGATGGAGGGCAACTAATGAAAAACTGTTTTTT. Translation: CSARWRATNEKLFF.

The genes are TRBV9 and TRBJ2-2; 7 bases match TRBD1. Germline loops: CDR1 SGDLS, CDR2 YYNGEE. V was clipped by 3 bases and J by 3 bases; unmatched bases: 2. The CDR3 contains 14 residues. The CDR3 loop is CASSGGTDTGELFF. The CDR3 DNA is TGTGCCAGCAGCGGAGGGACAGACACCGGGGAGCTGTTTTTT.

The V gene is TRBV6-2 or TRBV6-3, the J gene TRBJ2-3; 7 nucleotides line up with TRBD1. V lost 2 bases and J lost 3; bases outside the gene matches: 8. This CDR3 spans 16 amino acids. CDR1 and CDR2 from the germline V gene are MNHEY and SVGEGT. The CDR3 DNA follows: TGTGCCAGCAGTTACCTCCCCGGGACAGTAACAGATACGCAGTATTTT. Translated, it gives CASSYLPGTVTDTQYF.

This chain joins TRBV15 and TRBJ2-2; no definite D call. The CDR3 totals 18 residues. With 0 bases removed from V and 1 base from J, the gap between germline ends came to 15 bases. Germline V gene sequence: CDR1 LNHNV, CDR2 YYDKDF (reference sequence). The CDR3 loop reads CATSRDLGKRENTGELFF. CDR3 nucleotide sequence: TGTGCCACCAGCAGAGATCTGGGGAAAAGGGAGAACACCGGGGAGCTGTTTTTT.

This clonotype was counted between two and nine times. The rearrangement links TRBV4-1 to TRBJ1-5; D is unclear. Germline V CDR1 and CDR2: MGHRA, YSYEKL. Deletions cut 3 bases from V and 4 bases from J, with 13 bases between. CDR3 length: 15 residues. The DNA of the CDR3 is TGCGCCAGCAGCCAGATACCCGCGATTAATCAGCCCCAGCATTTT. Amino acids: CASSQIPAINQPQHF.

This clonotype was observed a handful of times. V usage is TRBV24-1 and J usage is TRBJ2-1; D possibly corresponds to TRBD1 (6 bases). Trimming took off 3 bases at V and 2 bases at J, with 13 bases between the two ends. The germline gives CDR1 KGHDR, CDR2 SFDVKD. There are 16 residues in the CDR3. The CDR3 DNA is TGTGCCACCAGTGATCCGGGTGGGGGCACCTACAATGAGCAGTTCTTC. Its translation is CATSDPGGGTYNEQFF.

This sequence joins TRBV12-3 or TRBV12-4 and TRBJ1-5, with D uncertain. V lost 5 bases, J lost 3 bases, and 11 bases lay in between. The CDR3 length is 14 residues. In DNA, the CDR3 is TGTGCCAGCAGTGCCGCCAGCTTCAATCAGCCCCAGCATTTT. It codes for CASSAASFNQPQHF.

This clonotype was counted only a few times. The chain employs TRBV5-5 and TRBJ2-1; D might be TRBD2 (6 bases). CDR3 length: 15 amino acids. Germline CDR1 and CDR2: SGHKS and YYEKEE (reference sequence). Trimming cost V 1 base and J 0 bases, with 8 bases left between them. This chain's CDR3 is CASSLTGDSYNEQFF. CDR3 sequence (DNA): TGTGCCAGCAGCTTGACGGGGGACTCCTACAATGAGCAGTTCTTC.

The chain joins TRBV5-5 to TRBJ2-7; TRBD1 aligns across 9 bases. Germline V gives CDR1 SGHKS, CDR2 YYEKEE (reference sequence). This CDR3 contains 12 residues. V gave up 6 bases and J gave up 2 bases; unmatched junction bases: 0. CDR3 in amino acids: CASNRGPYEQYF. CDR3 nucleotide sequence: TGTGCCAGCAACAGGGGGCCCTACGAGCAGTACTTC. Full variable domain (outside the CDR3, taken from reference TRBV5-5 and TRBJ2-7): DAGVTQSPTHLIKTRGQQVTLRCSPISGHKSVSWYQQVLGQGPQFIFQYYEKEERGRGNFPDRFSARQFPNYSSELNVNALLLGDSALYLCASNRGPYEQYFGPGTRLTVT.